This T cell receptor beta chain is from a study of blood T cell repertoires in COVID-19. Study overall: Both acute and convalescent COVID-19 samples were obtained from the United States, Italy and Spain. Sources were T cells, B-cell-depleted T cells, or PBMCs; the material itself was cDNA or gDNA.

The CDR3 is 18 residues long. The V gene's germline CDR1 is SGHNT and CDR2 YYREEE (reference sequence). With 6 bases clipped from V and 1 base from J, the junction kept 14 bases outside the gene matches. Original processing notes: It was from reference gene primer amplification that nucleated cell counts were estimated. The protocol was immunoSEQ multiplex PCR, while the TCRdb copy is restricted to in-frame clones and leaves out a portion. V, J and clone size reflect that table, while D and trimming were determined from the DNA. Of approximately 480,000 clones listed, roughly 87% are singletons. The sample was peripheral blood. This chain joins TRBV5-4 and TRBJ2-1; TRBD2 matches 9 bases. This clonotype originated in a man aged 18 to 30 with COVID-19, enrolled during active disease. The CDR3 loop is CASTIGGGSGGSYNEQFF. The CDR3 nucleotides read TGTGCCAGCACCATTGGAGGAGGTAGCGGGGGATCCTACAATGAGCAGTTCTTC.